The sequence of this T cell receptor beta chain was determined in a study of blood T cells in healthy people across ages. The length of the CDR3 is 15 residues. Trimming pared 0 bases from V and 1 base from J, leaving 9 bases between. The V gene's germline CDR1 is LGHNA and CDR2 YNFKEQ. A second PCR, run for roughly 7 to 12 cycles, used a sample-barcoded 5' primer plus a J-beta primer mix. TCRdb recomputed calls from the 5' RACE reads with MiXCR, one row per CDR3 protein. The data hold roughly 700,000 distinct CDR3 sequences, with around 49% observed a single time. The V gene is TRBV4-2, the J gene TRBJ2-5, with D hard to call. The sequencing sample was made of blood. The sequence derives from a woman in her sixties or seventies in good health. CDR3 nucleotide sequence: TGTGCCAGCAGCCAAGATCTGGAGTCCCAAGAGACCCAGTACTTC. This gives the protein CASSQDLESQETQYF.